These 25 T cell receptor beta chains originate from one sample sequenced in a study of identical twins. TCRdb independently ran MiXCR on the 5' RACE reads; one entry per CDR3 protein. The table records fewer than 550,000 distinct CDR3 sequences, more than 13% of them present only once. The data also belong to a second study, concerning yellow fever vaccine responses in identical twins.

The specimen was CD4+ T cells sorted from blood. These receptors were taken from a woman between 18 and 29 years old in good health.

This clonotype has more than one count but fewer than ten. The chain links TRBV6-1 to TRBJ2-7, with D uncertain. Germline V gene data show CDR1 as MNHNS and CDR2 as SASEGT. The CDR3 runs 13 residues. Between the trimmed V and J ends, which lost 6 bases and 2 bases, there was a span of 11 bases. CDR3 sequence (DNA): TGTGCCAGCAGGTTTCCTGGAACCTACGAGCAGTACTTC. Residues: CASRFPGTYEQYF.

This clonotype turned up a few times. V usage is TRBV4-3 and J usage is TRBJ2-6; a weak D match, TRBD1 (6 bases). CDR1 is LGHNA, CDR2 YSLEER, per germline. V lost 0 bases and J 0 bases, leaving 12 bases between the germline ends. CDR3 length: 18 residues. The CDR3 DNA follows: TGCGCCAGCAGCCAAGAATTCGGACAGATCTCTGGGGCCAACGTCCTGACTTTC. It yields the protein CASSQEFGQISGANVLTF.

The chain is built from TRBV7-2 and TRBJ2-3; the match to TRBD2 covers 15 bases. Germline CDR1 is SGHTA and CDR2 is FQGNSA. Trimming removed 5 bases from V and 6 bases from J; junction bases left unmatched: 6. The length of the CDR3 is 16 residues. The DNA for the CDR3 is TGTGCCAGCAGCCCGAGGACTAGCGGGGGGGTCGATACGCAGTATTTT. This translates into CASSPRTSGGVDTQYF.

This clonotype was counted a few times. The CDR3 nucleotides are TGTGCCAGCAGCTTACGGGAAAGGATGAACACTGAAGCTTTCTTT. Protein sequence: CASSLRERMNTEAFF. The chain couples TRBV11-2 to TRBJ1-1; no reliable D call. Trimming pared 2 bases from V and 0 bases from J, leaving 10 bases between. In germline, CDR1 is SGHAT, CDR2 FQNNGV. CDR3 size: 15 residues.

The V gene is TRBV5-1, the J gene TRBJ2-4; TRBD2 matches at 11 bases. CDR3 length equals 16 residues. Germline V lookup: CDR1 SGHRS, CDR2 YFSETQ. After removal of 7 bases from V and 8 bases from J, the junction contained 14 bases not matched to a gene. CDR3 sequence (DNA): TGCGCCAGCCAAGTTAGCGGGGGGGCCATTCACGACATTCAGTACTTC. Translation: CASQVSGGAIHDIQYF.

This clonotype was found a few times. V is TRBV20-1 and J is TRBJ2-7; D gene unclear. V gave up 4 bases and J gave up 0 bases, with 16 bases separating them. The CDR3 spans 15 residues. CDR1 is DFQATT and CDR2 is SNEGSKA in the germline V gene (reference sequence). The CDR3 spells CSAKYVVRSSYEQYF. In nucleotides, the CDR3 is TGCAGTGCTAAGTACGTGGTTCGGAGCTCCTACGAGCAGTACTTC.

DNA of the CDR3: TGCAGTGCTAGAGATGGCCCGTGGCAGCTAAAAAACATTCAGTACTTC. Translated, it gives CSARDGPWQLKNIQYF. V gene TRBV20-1 combines with J gene TRBJ2-4, with D unresolved. Germline V gene sequence: CDR1 DFQATT, CDR2 SNEGSKA (reference sequence). Trimming cost V 0 bases and J 4 bases, with 16 bases left between them. The CDR3 extends over 16 amino acids.

This clonotype came up many times. The chain has TRBV2 and TRBJ2-5; no firm D call. Deletions cut 4 bases from V and 3 bases from J, with 9 bases between. Germline-derived CDR1 and CDR2 are SNHLY and FYNNEI. The CDR3 contains 13 residues. The CDR3 here is CASSAAREETQYF. CDR3 DNA sequence: TGTGCCAGCAGTGCGGCACGGGAAGAGACCCAGTACTTC.

This clonotype has a count of ten or more. The chain joins TRBV12-3 or TRBV12-4 to TRBJ1-5; maybe TRBD1 (5 bases). This CDR3 has 15 amino acids. The V end was cut by 0 bases, the J end by 4 bases, with 10 bases between. Here the CDR3 reads CASSLAPEGNQPQHF. The CDR3 bases are TGTGCCAGCAGTTTAGCGCCGGAGGGGAATCAGCCCCAGCATTTT.

CDR3 region: CASSFGDREEKLFF. The CDR3 region has the DNA TGTGCCAGCAGTTTTGGGGACAGGGAAGAAAAACTGTTTTTT. The chain uses TRBV28 and TRBJ1-4, with TRBD1 matching 9 bases. Germline CDR1 MDHEN, CDR2 SYDVKM. The CDR3 is 14 amino acids. J lost 8 bases, V lost 3 bases, and 4 bases had no gene match.

This clonotype was picked up many times. The CDR3 sequence is CASSLLRETQYF. CDR3 in DNA: TGTGCCAGCAGCTTATTGAGGGAGACCCAGTACTTC. V usage is TRBV7-2 and J usage is TRBJ2-5, with D uncertain. Germline CDR1 and CDR2: SGHTA and FQGNSA. V was clipped by 2 bases and J by 5 bases, with 6 bases between them. This CDR3 comprises 12 residues. The whole variable domain, filled in from reference TRBV7-2 and TRBJ2-5, reads GAGVSQSPSNKVTEKGKDVELRCDPISGHTALYWYRQSLGQGLEFLIYFQGNSAPDKSGLPSDRFSAERTGGSVSTLTIQRTQQEDSAVYLCASSLLRETQYFGPGTRLLVL.

V usage is TRBV20-1 and J usage is TRBJ2-1; unclear D gene. CDR1 and CDR2 (germline): DFQATT, SNEGSKA (reference sequence). V lost 8 bases to trimming and J lost 4 bases, with 21 bases between them. This CDR3 is built from 15 residues. The CDR3, as DNA: TGCAGTCCCCTAGTTGTAGAACCACAATACAATGAGCAGTTCTTC. This gives the protein CSPLVVEPQYNEQFF.

This clonotype was observed a handful of times. A read error may explain this, as a much larger clone is one base away. This chain links TRBV2 with TRBJ1-1; 7 bases are shared with TRBD1. Per germline, CDR1 SNHLY and CDR2 FYNNEI. The J segment lost 1 base and the V segment lost 4 bases, leaving 3 bases of the junction unmatched. The CDR3 is made up of 14 amino acids. Here the CDR3 DNA reads TGTGCCAGCAGTGCACGGGACAGGAACACTGAAGCTTTCTTT. It is translated as CASSARDRNTEAFF.

This clonotype has just a few counts. The chain couples TRBV28 to TRBJ1-3; tentatively, D is TRBD1 (5 bases). V was cut by 7 bases and J by 0 bases, with 16 bases left in between. The CDR3 has 16 residues. Germline CDR1 is MDHEN and CDR2 is SYDVKM. CDR3 amino acids: CASTMGGFTSGNTIYF. CDR3 in DNA: TGTGCCAGCACCATGGGGGGGTTTACCTCTGGAAACACCATATATTTT.

This clonotype was seen a handful of times. The chain recombines TRBV15 with TRBJ2-5; 12 nucleotides align to TRBD1. Germline-derived CDR1 and CDR2 are LNHNV and YYDKDF (reference sequence). Trimming at V came to 1 base and at J to 4 bases, leaving 1 base not matched to a gene. The CDR3 covers 15 residues. CDR3 region: CATSRGDRGRETQYF. As DNA, the CDR3 is TGTGCCACCAGCAGAGGGGACAGGGGGCGAGAGACCCAGTACTTC. Full variable domain (outside the CDR3, taken from reference TRBV15 and TRBJ2-5): DAMVIQNPRYQVTQFGKPVTLSCSQTLNHNVMYWYQQKSSQAPKLLFHYYDKDFNNEADTPDNFQSRRPNTSFCFLDIRSPGLGDTAMYLCATSRGDRGRETQYFGPGTRLLVL.

The rearrangement joins TRBV4-2 to TRBJ2-4; 10 bases fit TRBD2. Germline CDR1 LGHNA, CDR2 YNFKEQ. The V gene end was trimmed by 0 bases and the J gene end by 0 bases; junction bases not matched to a gene: 11. The CDR3 consists of 20 residues. The CDR3 loop reads CASSQDSPRLAGGAKNIQYF. The CDR3 nucleotides read TGTGCCAGCAGCCAAGATTCCCCTCGACTAGCGGGTGGAGCCAAAAACATTCAGTACTTC.

This clonotype was observed at least ten times. The genes are TRBV5-1 and TRBJ1-3; D gene uncertain. Trimming took 4 bases from V and 3 from J, leaving 8 bases between them. There are 13 residues in the CDR3. The germline gives CDR1 SGHRS, CDR2 YFSETQ. Here the CDR3 reads CASSVEGGNTIYF. The CDR3 bases are TGCGCCAGCAGCGTCGAAGGTGGAAACACCATATATTTT.

This CDR3 reads CASSSPGTTYEQYF. CDR3 nucleotide sequence: TGTGCCAGCAGTTCGCCGGGAACAACCTACGAGCAGTACTTC. V usage is TRBV28 and J usage is TRBJ2-7, with D maybe TRBD2 (5 bases). The CDR3 is 14 residues long. Germline lookup yields CDR1 MDHEN and CDR2 SYDVKM. V lost 4 bases and J 2 bases, leaving 12 bases between the germline ends. The entire variable domain, with the rest obtained from reference TRBV28 and TRBJ2-7, is as follows: DVKVTQSSRYLVKRTGEKVFLECVQDMDHENMFWYRQDPGLGLRLIYFSYDVKMKEKGDIPEGYSVSREKKERFSLILESASTNQTSMYLCASSSPGTTYEQYFGPGTRLTVT.

The sample holds many counts of this clonotype. V gene TRBV5-5 combines with J gene TRBJ2-3; D may match TRBD1 or TRBD2 (6 bases each). There are 16 residues in the CDR3. The germline V gene has CDR1 SGHKS and CDR2 YYEKEE (reference sequence). The V gene lost 4 bases and the J gene lost 4 bases, with 19 bases spanning the gap. CDR3 coding DNA: TGTGCCAGCAGCCGTATTGGGGGGCGGTCCGCAGATACGCAGTATTTT. Protein product: CASSRIGGRSADTQYF.

This clonotype occurred many times. The chain uses TRBV7-2 and TRBJ2-3; D perhaps matches TRBD2 (5 bases). The CDR3 consists of 15 residues. Trimming took 5 bases from V and 0 from J, leaving 12 bases between them. Germline lookup yields CDR1 SGHTA and CDR2 FQGNSA. The CDR3 nucleotides are TGTGCCAGCAGCCCGCGGGCGGTTAGCACAGATACGCAGTATTTT. Translation gives CASSPRAVSTDTQYF.

The gene calls are TRBV20-1 and TRBJ2-2, with unresolved D. CDR1 and CDR2 (germline): DFQATT, SNEGSKA (reference sequence). The CDR3 runs to 12 residues. With 6 bases removed from V and 3 bases from J, the gap between germline ends came to 8 bases. CDR3 in DNA: TGCAGTGCGAAGACGGACACCGGGGAGCTGTTTTTT. It is translated as CSAKTDTGELFF.

There are a few counts of this clonotype. This chain links TRBV6-5 with TRBJ2-7, with D possibly being TRBD1 (6 bases). Germline V gives CDR1 MNHEY, CDR2 SVGAGI. This CDR3 region has 16 residues. With 2 bases removed from V and 0 bases from J, the gap between germline ends came to 14 bases. CDR3: CASSYLGGDNSYEQYF. DNA of the CDR3: TGTGCCAGCAGTTACCTAGGGGGTGACAACTCCTACGAGCAGTACTTC.

Ten or more counts support this clonotype. The rearrangement links TRBV10-3 to TRBJ2-3; TRBD1 matches 12 bases. The germline V gene encodes CDR1 ENHRY and CDR2 SYGVKD. The J segment lost 4 bases and the V segment lost 4 bases, leaving 6 bases of the junction unmatched. This CDR3 contains 16 residues. The CDR3 protein is CAISGKGQGASDTQYF. The DNA of the CDR3 is TGTGCCATCAGTGGGAAGGGACAGGGGGCATCAGATACGCAGTATTTT.

This clonotype has only a few counts. The V and J genes are TRBV4-3 and TRBJ1-1; D gene uncertain. The CDR3 is 13 amino acids. Germline V CDR1 and CDR2: LGHNA, YSLEER. The V and J ends lost 0 bases and 6 bases respectively, with 8 bases between them. The CDR3 bases are TGCGCCAGCAGCCAAGACAGCTCCCCTGAAGCTTTCTTT. Translating it yields CASSQDSSPEAFF.

V is TRBV4-3 and J is TRBJ2-2, with D unresolved. The germline V and J ends were trimmed by 1 base and 8 bases, with 11 bases remaining between them. This CDR3 has 14 amino acids. Germline V gives CDR1 LGHNA, CDR2 YSLEER. CDR3 DNA sequence: TGCGCCAGCAGCCAAGTGGAGAGCGCGGGGGAGCTGTTTTTT. It translates to CASSQVESAGELFF.